The 28 T cell receptor beta chains given below trace back to one sample, sequenced in a study of cytomegalovirus exposure and HLA in healthy donors. The PCR ran on 60 Vbeta and 13 Jbeta primers. The data were produced by immunoSEQ multiplex PCR, yet TCRdb's version contains in-frame clones alone and is incomplete. The data show approximately 150,000 clones, about 79% seen once. Sequencing used PBMCs. The source of these receptors is a male donor in good health and CMV-seronegative.

Concerning this clone itself: Other DNA sequences within the sample encode an identical CDR3. The chain combines TRBV7-2 with TRBJ2-7; maybe TRBD1 (5 bases). CDR1 and CDR2 from the germline V gene are SGHTA and FQGNSA. V lost 5 bases and J 2 bases, leaving 7 bases between the germline ends. CDR3 size: 12 residues. The CDR3 protein is CASSLDTYEQYF. The CDR3 DNA sequence: TGTGCCAGCAGCCTGGACACCTACGAGCAGTACTTC. Full variable domain (outside the CDR3, taken from reference TRBV7-2 and TRBJ2-7): GAGVSQSPSNKVTEKGKDVELRCDPISGHTALYWYRQSLGQGLEFLIYFQGNSAPDKSGLPSDRFSAERTGGSVSTLTIQRTQQEDSAVYLCASSLDTYEQYFGPGTRLTVT.

The chain employs TRBV11-3 and TRBJ1-1, with D uncertain. The CDR3 has 13 amino acids. V was shortened by 3 bases and J by 2 bases, with 7 bases between the two germline ends. Germline-derived CDR1 and CDR2 are SGHNT and YENEEA. CDR3 protein: CASSFTVNTEAFF. CDR3 nucleotide sequence: TGTGCCAGCAGCTTTACAGTTAACACTGAAGCTTTCTTT.

The rearrangement links TRBV6-5 to TRBJ1-6; D remains unclear. Germline V gene data show CDR1 as MNHEY and CDR2 as SVGAGI. The CDR3 length is 14 residues. V dropped 0 bases and J dropped 7 bases, with 7 bases sitting between them. CDR3: CASSYSAQNSPLHF. The CDR3 DNA sequence: TGTGCCAGCAGTTACTCGGCCCAAAATTCACCCCTCCACTTT.

V gene TRBV9 combines with J gene TRBJ1-1; 8 bases fit TRBD1. The V gene's germline CDR1 is SGDLS and CDR2 YYNGEE. This CDR3 spans 17 amino acids. Trimming cost V 3 bases and J 2 bases; bases outside gene matches: 12. CDR3 DNA: TGTGCCAGCAGCGGGACGGACAGGGCGACCCTAAACACTGAAGCTTTCTTT. Amino acid sequence: CASSGTDRATLNTEAFF. Supplemented by reference TRBV9 and TRBJ1-1, the full variable domain reads DSGVTQTPKHLITATGQRVTLRCSPRSGDLSVYWYQQSLDQGLQFLIQYYNGEERAKGNILERFSAQQFPDLHSELNLSSLELGDSALYFCASSGTDRATLNTEAFFGQGTRLTVV.

Regarding this clone: One end of the junction is discordant with germline, which a read error may explain. The genes are TRBV7-9 and TRBJ2-2; 7 bases are a match to TRBD1. There are 15 residues in the CDR3. Germline CDR1 and CDR2: SEHNR and FQNEAQ (reference sequence). CDR3 sequence reads: CSSSLGTGVAGELFF. The CDR3 bases are TGTTCCAGCAGCTTAGGAACAGGGGTAGCCGGGGAGCTGTTTTTT.

The chain joins TRBV29-1 to TRBJ1-2; maybe TRBD1 (5 bases). V was pared by 5 bases and J by 2 bases, with 18 bases between. This CDR3 is 15 amino acids long. CDR1 and CDR2 (germline): SQVTM, ANQGSEA. The DNA for the CDR3 is TGCAGCGTTTATTCCGTTGGGGGGGAGAACTATGGCTACACCTTC. It yields the protein CSVYSVGGENYGYTF.

Only a few counts were recorded for this clone. V and J are TRBV30 and TRBJ1-1, with D uncertain. The germline V gene encodes CDR1 GTSNPN and CDR2 SVGIG (reference sequence). CDR3 length equals 12 residues. Trimming left V 4 bases short and J 2 bases short, with 8 bases between. The CDR3 nucleotides are TGTGCCTGGAACGAGGGAAACACTGAAGCTTTCTTT. It encodes CAWNEGNTEAFF.

This clone occurred a few times. This rearrangement joins TRBV19 to TRBJ1-6; possibly TRBD1 for D (5 bases). The germline CDR1 and CDR2 sequences are LNHDA and SQIVND (reference sequence). The V gene lost 5 bases and the J gene lost 10 bases, with 21 bases spanning the gap. There are 16 residues in the CDR3. The DNA for the CDR3 is TGTGCCAGTAGTCCCCATCTTCCGGGGGTAGGGTCACCCCTCCACTTT. Protein: CASSPHLPGVGSPLHF.

The chain recombines TRBV30 with TRBJ1-2; D uncertain. The CDR3 loop spans 14 amino acids. Trimming took off 0 bases at V and 0 bases at J, with 8 bases between the two ends. Germline loops: CDR1 GTSNPN, CDR2 SVGIG (reference sequence). The CDR3, as DNA: TGTGCCTGGAGTGTAAGAGCGGCTAACTATGGCTACACCTTC. It translates to CAWSVRAANYGYTF.

The chain combines TRBV18 with TRBJ1-2, with unresolved D. Germline V gene sequence: CDR1 KGHSH, CDR2 LQKENI. The CDR3 extends over 13 amino acids. V lost 3 bases to trimming and J lost 8 bases, with 13 bases between them. The CDR3 is CASSPAEYAGYTF. CDR3 sequence (DNA): TGTGCCAGCTCACCGGCGGAATACGCGGGCTACACCTTC.

This chain joins TRBV27 and TRBJ1-2; D unclear. Germline-derived CDR1 and CDR2 are MNHEY and SMNVEV (reference sequence). The CDR3 totals 14 residues. Deletions cut 2 bases from V and 0 bases from J, with 7 bases between. For the CDR3, the DNA is TGTGCCAGCAGTTTAGCGGCAGCTAACTATGGCTACACCTTC. Amino acid sequence: CASSLAAANYGYTF.

The rearrangement joins TRBV19 to TRBJ1-6, with 7 positions matching TRBD1. The CDR3 extends over 17 amino acids. The V gene's germline CDR1 is LNHDA and CDR2 SQIVND (reference sequence). V gave up 5 bases and J gave up 2 bases; unmatched junction bases: 9. CDR3 residues: CASSPQQGPPYNSPLHF. DNA of the CDR3: TGTGCCAGTAGTCCCCAACAGGGGCCTCCCTATAATTCACCCCTCCACTTT.

The rearrangement links TRBV9 to TRBJ2-3, with TRBD2 as a possible D gene (7 bases). Per the germline V gene, CDR1 is SGDLS and CDR2 is YYNGEE. With 4 bases removed from V and 11 bases from J, the gap between germline ends came to 23 bases. The CDR3 length is 15 residues. The CDR3, as DNA: TGTGCCAGCAGCCCCGCCAGCGGGGTCCAAGGGGGGCAGTATTTT. Protein: CASSPASGVQGGQYF. The entire variable domain, with the rest obtained from reference TRBV9 and TRBJ2-3, is as follows: DSGVTQTPKHLITATGQRVTLRCSPRSGDLSVYWYQQSLDQGLQFLIQYYNGEERAKGNILERFSAQQFPDLHSELNLSSLELGDSALYFCASSPASGVQGGQYFGPGTRLTVL.

This chain uses TRBV11-2 with TRBJ1-6; 8 bases map to TRBD1. The CDR3 covers 14 residues. Germline trimming cut 6 bases from V and 5 bases from J; bases unmatched to any gene: 3. Germline CDR1 is SGHAT and CDR2 is FQNNGV. For the CDR3, the DNA is TGTGCCAGCAGGACGACAGGGGATAATTCACCCCTCCACTTT. This sequence encodes CASRTTGDNSPLHF.

This clone was counted a few times. The V call is TRBV30, the J call TRBJ1-5, with a weak D call TRBD1 (5 bases). V shed 4 bases and J shed 0 bases, with 16 bases lying between them. Germline CDR1 and CDR2: GTSNPN and SVGIG (reference sequence). The CDR3 covers 16 residues. The CDR3 sequence: CAWNEGVWGSNQPQHF. The CDR3 region has the DNA TGTGCCTGGAATGAAGGGGTTTGGGGTAGCAATCAGCCCCAGCATTTT.

The J gene is TRBJ1-3, the V gene TRBV9, with D unclear. Germline CDR1 is SGDLS and CDR2 is YYNGEE. The germline V and J ends were trimmed by 2 bases and 0 bases, with 6 bases remaining between them. This CDR3 region has 14 residues. Written as DNA, the CDR3 is TGTGCCAGCAGCGTCCGGAGCTCTGGAAACACCATATATTTT. This translates into CASSVRSSGNTIYF.

V usage is TRBV9 and J usage is TRBJ1-2, with D perhaps matching TRBD1 (5 bases). Germline CDR1 is SGDLS and CDR2 is YYNGEE. V gave up 1 base and J gave up 4 bases, with 14 bases separating them. This CDR3 comprises 15 residues. CDR3 protein: CASSVIGSDSYGYTF. Here the CDR3 DNA reads TGTGCCAGCAGCGTAATCGGCTCAGACAGCTATGGCTACACCTTC.

This clone has only a few counts. This chain uses TRBV5-1 with TRBJ1-2; 7 bases are shared with TRBD1. V was pared by 3 bases and J by 4 bases, with 3 bases of the junction left unmatched. The CDR3 totals 13 residues. Germline V gene data show CDR1 as SGHRS and CDR2 as YFSETQ. The CDR3 DNA is TGCGCCAGCAGCTCCTGGACAGGCTATGGCTACACCTTC. Amino acids: CASSSWTGYGYTF.

The V and J genes are TRBV7-2 and TRBJ2-3; D remains ambiguous. The CDR3 length is 15 residues. Germline V gives CDR1 SGHTA, CDR2 FQGNSA. Trimming removed 6 bases at V and 2 bases at J, with 15 bases between. CDR3 loop: CASSRAQTFTDTQYF. The DNA for the CDR3 is TGTGCCAGCAGTCGCGCACAGACCTTCACAGATACGCAGTATTTT.

The V call is TRBV7-2, the J call TRBJ2-5, with TRBD2 matching 7 bases. CDR1 and CDR2 (germline): SGHTA, FQGNSA. This CDR3 is 16 amino acids long. V lost 5 bases and J lost 7; bases outside the gene matches: 16. The CDR3 DNA reads TGTGCCAGCAGCAACCGACTAGCTCGCCCTGGCGGGACCCAGTACTTC. Translating gives CASSNRLARPGGTQYF.

J is TRBJ1-2 and V is TRBV6-1; 8 bases are shared with TRBD1. The length of the CDR3 is 14 residues. The J segment lost 7 bases and the V segment lost 5 bases, leaving 9 bases of the junction unmatched. Germline CDR1 MNHNS, CDR2 SASEGT. This chain's CDR3 is CASSTPGQESGYTF. In DNA, the CDR3 is TGTGCCAGCAGTACCCCGGGACAGGAGTCTGGCTACACCTTC.

There are a few counts of this clone. The chain recombines TRBV7-2 with TRBJ2-1; D is possibly TRBD1 (6 bases). The CDR3 sequence is 17 residues long. Germline CDR1 reads SGHTA; CDR2 reads FQGNSA. V lost 5 bases, J lost 6 bases, and 23 bases lay in between. This CDR3 reads CASSAYGGQRRSNEQFF. CDR3 coding DNA: TGTGCCAGCAGCGCGTACGGCGGACAGCGACGGTCCAATGAGCAGTTCTTC.

The CDR3 DNA sequence: TGCAGCGTGGGGCCTGCCTACAATGAGCAGTTCTTC. This encodes CSVGPAYNEQFF. This chain uses TRBV29-1 with TRBJ2-1; D perhaps matches TRBD1 (5 bases). Germline-derived CDR1 and CDR2 are SQVTM and ANQGSEA. V lost 6 bases to trimming and J lost 2 bases, with 8 bases between them. The CDR3 has 12 residues.

This chain joins TRBV19 and TRBJ1-5; no clear D gene. The CDR3 is 14 amino acids. CDR1 is LNHDA and CDR2 is SQIVND in the germline V gene (reference sequence). The V and J ends lost 1 base and 2 bases respectively, with 6 bases between them. The CDR3 region has the DNA TGTGCCAGTAGTATAGGCCCGGGCAATCAGCCCCAGCATTTT. It yields the protein CASSIGPGNQPQHF.

V is TRBV4-1 and J is TRBJ1-1, with D perhaps matching TRBD1 (5 bases). Germline values: CDR1 MGHRA, CDR2 YSYEKL. V was cut by 0 bases and J by 5 bases, with 10 bases left in between. The CDR3 spans 14 residues. CDR3 protein: CASSQDTGGTEAFF. The CDR3 nucleotides read TGCGCCAGCAGCCAAGATACCGGGGGAACTGAAGCTTTCTTT.

This rearrangement joins TRBV5-1 to TRBJ1-2; D possibly corresponds to TRBD1 (5 bases). Germline V gives CDR1 SGHRS, CDR2 YFSETQ. This CDR3 comprises 13 residues. Between the trimmed V and J ends, which lost 0 bases and 3 bases, there was a span of 6 bases. This chain's CDR3 is CASSLEQDYGYTF. The CDR3 DNA reads as TGCGCCAGCAGCTTGGAACAGGACTATGGCTACACCTTC.

The chain employs TRBV4-1 and TRBJ1-1; 10 positions agree with TRBD1. The CDR3 runs 14 residues. J was trimmed by 5 bases and V by 3 bases; bases with no gene match: 3. Looked up from germline, CDR1 is MGHRA and CDR2 is YSYEKL. The CDR3 DNA is TGCGCCAGCAGCCAGGGACAGGGGTGGACTGAAGCTTTCTTT. Protein product: CASSQGQGWTEAFF.

CDR3 region: CASSLLAGSGKRETQYF. DNA for the CDR3: TGTGCCAGCAGTCTCCTAGCGGGTAGCGGGAAGAGGGAGACCCAGTACTTC. V and J are TRBV27 and TRBJ2-5, with TRBD2 matching 8 bases. The J segment lost 5 bases and the V segment lost 5 bases, leaving 16 bases of the junction unmatched. The germline gives CDR1 MNHEY, CDR2 SMNVEV (reference sequence). The CDR3 covers 17 residues.